This entry lists 21 T cell receptor beta chains sequenced from one sample in a study of T cell repertoires in cytomegalovirus infection. TCRdb reprocessed the reads via MiXCR and lists one record per CDR3 protein. The sample records about 490,000 distinct CDR3 sequences, 16% being singletons. The source material was CD8+ T cells from PBMCs. The receptor source for this set is a human donor in good health (CMV status not recorded). Some clones in this sample may be carry-over from other donors' samples.

V usage is TRBV9 and J usage is TRBJ1-1, with D perhaps TRBD1 (6 bases). Germline assignment: CDR1 SGDLS and CDR2 YYNGEE. The CDR3 totals 15 residues. Trimming pared 3 bases from V and 2 bases from J, leaving 14 bases between. CDR3 DNA sequence: TGTGCCAGCAGCGCAGGTTCGGACAGAAACACTGAAGCTTTCTTT. It is translated as CASSAGSDRNTEAFF.

In its sample, this clonotype was seen a few times. This chain links TRBV12-5 with TRBJ1-2; D call uncertain. V shed 1 base and J shed 3 bases, with 9 bases lying between them. CDR3 length: 14 amino acids. Germline V CDR1 and CDR2: LGHNT, FRNRAP. The DNA for the CDR3 is TGTGCTAGTGGTTTGGCCCCCACCTACTATGGCTACACCTTC. This translates into CASGLAPTYYGYTF.

This clonotype was recorded many times. This sequence joins TRBV11-2 and TRBJ1-1; perhaps TRBD1 as D (6 bases). The CDR3 is made up of 13 amino acids. V shed 1 base and J shed 4 bases, with 7 bases lying between them. In germline, CDR1 is SGHAT, CDR2 FQNNGV. The CDR3 bases are TGTGCCAGCAGCTTAGGACAGGCCACTGAAGCTTTCTTT. Translating gives CASSLGQATEAFF.

This rearrangement joins TRBV6-5 to TRBJ2-3; TRBD2 matches 11 bases. Trimming cost V 0 bases and J 2 bases; bases outside gene matches: 7. CDR1 is MNHEY, CDR2 SVGAGI, per germline. The CDR3 loop spans 18 amino acids. The CDR3 region has the DNA TGTGCCAGCAGTTACTCTCAGGGACTAGCGGCAATCACAGATACGCAGTATTTT. It is translated as CASSYSQGLAAITDTQYF.

In the case of this clonotype: Since a much larger clone is just one base distant, this may be a read error. The chain couples TRBV7-6 to TRBJ2-7; D remains unclear. Germline assignment: CDR1 SGHVS and CDR2 FNYEAQ. CDR3 length: 15 residues. Trimming took off 3 bases at V and 0 bases at J, with 12 bases between the two ends. Here the CDR3 DNA reads TGTGCCAGCAGCTTTGGTATCAGCAGCTCCTACGAGCAGTACTTC. Protein: CASSFGISSSYEQYF.

With regard to this clonotype: A read error may explain this, as a much larger clone is one base away. Without the conserved terminal phenylalanine or tryptophan, this CDR3 likely stems from a read error. The rearrangement joins TRBV27 to TRBJ2-1; perhaps TRBD1 as D (6 bases). The germline CDR1 and CDR2 sequences are MNHEY and SMNVEV (reference sequence). The CDR3 runs 15 residues. Trimming removed 2 bases from V and 7 bases from J, with 15 bases in between. CDR3 loop: CASSLGGRAWNEQFL. The CDR3 bases are TGTGCCAGCAGTTTAGGGGGCAGGGCATGGAATGAGCAGTTCTTA.

In its sample, this clonotype was seen many times. CDR3 in DNA: TGCGCCAGCAGCCGGGGGGGCCAAAGGACGTACGAGCAGTACTTC. It is translated as CASSRGGQRTYEQYF. The chain combines TRBV5-1 with TRBJ2-7; 8 bases map to TRBD2. CDR3 length equals 15 residues. V trimming: 4 bases; J trimming: 4 bases; junction bases outside the gene matches: 10. The germline CDR1 and CDR2 sequences are SGHRS and YFSETQ.

This chain joins TRBV7-9 and TRBJ2-7; no reliable D call. Trimming removed 5 bases at V and 0 bases at J, with 14 bases between. The CDR3 runs to 15 residues. Germline V gene lookup returns CDR1 SEHNR and CDR2 FQNEAQ (reference sequence). CDR3 amino acids: CASSTPATVSYEQYF. CDR3 nucleotides: TGTGCCAGCAGCACCCCAGCAACCGTCTCCTACGAGCAGTACTTC.

The chain recombines TRBV10-3 with TRBJ2-7; D is perhaps TRBD1 (6 bases). The CDR3 is 14 residues long. V lost 4 bases, J lost 3 bases, and 13 bases lay in between. In germline, CDR1 is ENHRY, CDR2 SYGVKD. Here the CDR3 reads CAISGTERYYEQYF. The CDR3 DNA sequence: TGTGCCATCAGTGGGACAGAGAGGTACTACGAGCAGTACTTC.

This clonotype has a handful of counts. The chain joins TRBV20-1 to TRBJ2-2; D may be TRBD1 (5 bases). Trimming left V 3 bases short and J 4 bases short, with 18 bases between. The CDR3 length is 16 residues. Germline V CDR1 and CDR2: DFQATT, SNEGSKA (reference sequence). The CDR3 DNA follows: TGCAGTGCTAGTAAGGGTCCTGGGGCGATCACCGGGGAGCTGTTTTTT. It codes for CSASKGPGAITGELFF.

This clonotype has a count of ten or more. This chain links TRBV4-1 with TRBJ1-5; no definite D call. Germline V CDR1 and CDR2: MGHRA, YSYEKL. The CDR3 sequence is 16 residues long. Trimming took off 0 bases at V and 5 bases at J, with 14 bases between the two ends. The DNA for the CDR3 is TGCGCCAGCAGCCAAGAGCTTGTGAGGGATGATCAGCCCCAGCATTTT. It is translated as CASSQELVRDDQPQHF.

The table lists this clonotype with a few counts. The chain recombines TRBV15 with TRBJ1-4; TRBD1 matches 10 bases. V shed 0 bases, J shed 6 bases, and the junction held 4 bases outside the gene matches. Germline CDR1 LNHNV, CDR2 YYDKDF (reference sequence). The CDR3 is 16 residues long. The CDR3 nucleotides are TGTGCCACCAGCAGAGATGAGGGGACAGGGGATGAAAAACTGTTTTTT. Protein: CATSRDEGTGDEKLFF.

This clonotype has at least ten counts. The chain joins TRBV7-8 to TRBJ1-4, with 7 positions matching TRBD1. Germline V CDR1 and CDR2: SGHVS, FQNEAQ. Trimming cost V 5 bases and J 4 bases; bases outside gene matches: 7. This CDR3 has 15 amino acids. CDR3 loop: CASSKQTGYNEKLFF. CDR3 DNA sequence: TGTGCCAGCAGCAAACAGACAGGGTATAATGAAAAACTGTTTTTT.

Details on this clonotype: This clone may be a read error of a much larger clone one base away. The rearrangement joins TRBV19 to TRBJ1-2; D possibly corresponds to TRBD1 (5 bases). The CDR3 contains 12 residues. The germline gives CDR1 LNHDA, CDR2 SQIVND (reference sequence). The DNA of the CDR3 is TGTGCCAGTACCCTAGACAGCTATGTCTACACCTTC. Amino acids: CASTLDSYVYTF.

This clonotype was found a few times. The rearrangement joins TRBV15 to TRBJ1-4, with 9 bases that match TRBD1. The germline CDR1 and CDR2 sequences are LNHNV and YYDKDF (reference sequence). The V gene end was trimmed by 0 bases and the J gene end by 8 bases; junction bases not matched to a gene: 10. The CDR3 is made up of 17 amino acids. The CDR3 reads CATSREGQGRVREKLFF. The CDR3 region has the DNA TGTGCCACCAGCAGAGAGGGACAGGGAAGGGTAAGGGAAAAACTGTTTTTT.

This clonotype was counted at least ten times. The gene calls are TRBV24-1 and TRBJ2-2; 8 positions agree with TRBD1. Germline lookup yields CDR1 KGHDR and CDR2 SFDVKD. The V segment lost 4 bases and the J segment 1 base; nucleotides outside the gene matches: 4. The CDR3 contains 16 residues. The CDR3 DNA reads as TGTGCCACCAGTGAATGGGGGACAGGGAACACCGGGGAGCTGTTTTTT. The encoded protein is CATSEWGTGNTGELFF.

About this clonotype: This may come from a read error, since a much larger clone is one base off. Since no conserved phenylalanine or tryptophan closes the CDR3, a read error is the likely cause. It is unclear where the CDR3 begins or ends on the DNA, so no DNA is shown, and the CDR3 is as TCRdb lists it. The rearrangement links TRBV6-6 to TRBJ2-1; the table's D gene call, TRBD1, was not cross checked with the DNA. Germline CDR1 reads MNHNY; CDR2 reads SVGAGI (reference sequence). The CDR3 numbers 12 amino acids, ends counted. The CDR3 protein is CASRAGTGYLFL.

Comments on this clonotype: This clone may be a read error of a much larger clone one base away. The chain links TRBV7-9 to TRBJ1-1, with a tentative D call TRBD1 (5 bases). Between the trimmed V and J ends, which lost 6 bases and 0 bases, there was a span of 17 bases. The CDR3 has 16 amino acids. Germline V gene lookup returns CDR1 SEHNR and CDR2 FQNEAQ (reference sequence). Here the CDR3 DNA reads TGTGCCAGCAGACAGGACAACGGGTTGGTGAACACTGAAGCTTTCTTT. Amino acids: CASRQDNGLVNTEAFF.

There are a few counts of this clonotype. The chain couples TRBV27 to TRBJ2-3, with 8 bases aligning to TRBD1. The CDR3 spans 14 residues. V lost 7 bases and J lost 2; bases outside the gene matches: 5. Germline CDR1 and CDR2: MNHEY and SMNVEV (reference sequence). CDR3 nucleotides: TGTGCCAGCAATCAGGACAGGGTCACAGATACGCAGTATTTT. It yields the protein CASNQDRVTDTQYF.

The chain links TRBV19 to TRBJ1-1, with a weak D call TRBD1 (6 bases). Germline loops: CDR1 LNHDA, CDR2 SQIVND (reference sequence). The CDR3 consists of 14 residues. The V end was cut by 3 bases, the J end by 4 bases, with 12 bases between. The DNA for the CDR3 is TGTGCCAGTAGTATCTGGGGGCGCGGCACTGAAGCTTTCTTT. Encoded protein: CASSIWGRGTEAFF. The full variable domain, in which reference TRBV19 and TRBJ1-1 provide the parts outside the CDR3, is DGGITQSPKYLFRKEGQNVTLSCEQNLNHDAMYWYRQDPGQGLRLIYYSQIVNDFQKGDIAEGYSVSREKKESFPLTVTSAQKNPTAFYLCASSIWGRGTEAFFGQGTRLTVV.

V and J are TRBV18 and TRBJ1-2; D uncertain. CDR3 length: 15 residues. CDR1 KGHSH and CDR2 LQKENI come from the germline V gene. The V end was cut by 4 bases, the J end by 6 bases, with 18 bases between. CDR3 sequence (DNA): TGTGCCAGCTCACTAGGGAGTCCTCCCCCTGATGGCTACACCTTC. Its translation: CASSLGSPPPDGYTF.